These 18 T cell receptor beta chains were all obtained from the same sample, sequenced in a study of blood T cell repertoires in COVID-19. Produced via immunoSEQ multiplex PCR; TCRdb's table is partial and in-frame only. The repertoire has about 440,000 clones, 80% to 95% of them found once; the top ten carry 0.6%. Sequencing was performed on PBMCs or T cells enriched from blood (not recorded which). These receptor sequences come from a man younger than 35 who had recovered from COVID-19.

The rearrangement uses TRBV30 and TRBJ1-6, with 7 positions matching TRBD1. With V trimmed by 4 bases and J by 5 bases, 8 bases remained unmatched. The CDR3 covers 15 residues. The germline CDR1 and CDR2 sequences are GTSNPN and SVGIG (reference sequence). This chain's CDR3 is CAWMRTGKDNSPLHF. CDR3 nucleotides: TGTGCCTGGATGCGGACAGGCAAGGATAATTCACCCCTCCACTTT.

Remarks on this clone: The conserved phenylalanine or tryptophan normally closing the CDR3 is absent here, so this likely arose from a read error. Because the CDR3's place on the DNA is in doubt, the DNA is left out and the CDR3 is given as listed by TCRdb. The V gene is TRBV4-1, the J gene TRBJ1-5. The CDR3 has 8 residues if both end residues are counted. Germline values: CDR1 MGHRA, CDR2 YSYEKL. CDR3 protein: CASSQEGA.

This clone was seen a single time. The chain employs TRBV6-5 and TRBJ2-7; 9 positions match TRBD2. CDR1 is MNHEY and CDR2 is SVGAGI in the germline V gene. The CDR3 sequence is 14 residues long. The trim removed 7 bases at V and 5 bases at J, leaving 9 bases unmatched. DNA of the CDR3: TGTGCCAGCACCTTAGGGACTAGCCGCAACGAGCAGTACTTC. Amino acid sequence: CASTLGTSRNEQYF.

This clone was seen only once. This sequence joins TRBV7-9 and TRBJ2-3; TRBD2 agrees at 7 bases. Germline V gives CDR1 SEHNR, CDR2 FQNEAQ (reference sequence). Trimming took 5 bases from V and 2 from J; bases not matched to a gene: 7. The CDR3 length is 15 residues. The DNA of the CDR3 is TGTGCCAGCAGCCCGGGGGGAGACCTCACAGATACGCAGTATTTT. It encodes CASSPGGDLTDTQYF.

V gene TRBV7-9 combines with J gene TRBJ1-6; TRBD1 aligns across 7 bases. CDR1 and CDR2 (germline): SEHNR, FQNEAQ (reference sequence). The CDR3 spans 16 residues. J gave up 4 bases and V 5 bases, and 8 bases lay outside the gene matches. The CDR3 DNA reads as TGTGCCAGCAGCCCGCCGGGACAGCCTTATAATTCACCCCTCCACTTT. This codes for CASSPPGQPYNSPLHF.

In the case of this clone: The sample carries other DNA sequences with the same CDR3. The chain combines TRBV7-9 with TRBJ1-5; 9 nucleotides align to TRBD1. The CDR3 consists of 14 residues. Germline V gene sequence: CDR1 SEHNR, CDR2 FQNEAQ (reference sequence). V was clipped by 4 bases and J by 4 bases; unmatched bases: 2. CDR3: CASSSGQGNQPQHF. DNA for the CDR3: TGTGCCAGCAGCTCCGGACAGGGGAATCAGCCCCAGCATTTT. The full variable domain, in which reference TRBV7-9 and TRBJ1-5 provide the parts outside the CDR3, is DTGVSQNPRHKITKRGQNVTFRCDPISEHNRLYWYRQTLGQGPEFLTYFQNEAQLEKSRLLSDRFSAERPKGSFSTLEIQRTEQGDSAMYLCASSSGQGNQPQHFGDGTRLSIL.

The gene calls are TRBV7-6 and TRBJ1-6; the match to TRBD1 covers 9 bases. The CDR3 consists of 16 residues. Germline V gene lookup returns CDR1 SGHVS and CDR2 FNYEAQ. The junction had 2 bases not matched to a gene; V was cut back by 4 bases and J by 1 base. Here the CDR3 reads CASSSGQGSYNSPLHF. CDR3 nucleotides: TGTGCCAGCAGCTCCGGACAGGGGTCCTATAATTCACCCCTCCACTTT.

The J gene is TRBJ1-2, the V gene TRBV18; D gene uncertain. The CDR3 covers 12 residues. The germline V gene encodes CDR1 KGHSH and CDR2 LQKENI. V lost 3 bases to trimming and J lost 8 bases, with 10 bases between them. The CDR3 sequence: CASSPMEVGYTF. CDR3 DNA: TGTGCCAGCTCACCGATGGAGGTCGGCTACACCTTC.

This chain joins TRBV30 and TRBJ2-7, with D maybe TRBD2 (6 bases). The CDR3 totals 12 residues. With 0 bases removed from V and 6 bases from J, the gap between germline ends came to 9 bases. In germline, CDR1 is GTSNPN, CDR2 SVGIG (reference sequence). The CDR3 loop reads CAWSVLGGEQYF. CDR3 nucleotide sequence: TGTGCCTGGAGTGTACTGGGGGGCGAGCAGTACTTC.

This clone has just a few counts. The J gene is TRBJ1-6, the V gene TRBV28; D might be TRBD1 (6 bases). Germline V gene lookup returns CDR1 MDHEN and CDR2 SYDVKM. The CDR3 sequence is 16 residues long. V was cut by 3 bases and J by 6 bases, with 15 bases left in between. DNA of the CDR3: TGTGCCAGCAGTTTGGCAGGACAGAATCTTAATTCACCCCTCCACTTT. Residues: CASSLAGQNLNSPLHF.

The gene calls are TRBV4-1 and TRBJ1-2, with a weak D call TRBD1 (5 bases). The CDR3 runs 16 residues. CDR1 and CDR2 (germline): MGHRA, YSYEKL. V shed 0 bases and J shed 3 bases, with 14 bases lying between them. The CDR3 DNA follows: TGCGCCAGCAGCCAAGATGGCCAGGGTAGGGACTATGGCTACACCTTC. Translation gives CASSQDGQGRDYGYTF.

The chain uses TRBV5-1 and TRBJ2-6, with D possibly being TRBD2 (5 bases). Germline V gene data show CDR1 as SGHRS and CDR2 as YFSETQ. Trimming took off 0 bases at V and 2 bases at J, with 6 bases between the two ends. The CDR3 runs to 15 residues. In DNA, the CDR3 is TGCGCCAGCAGCTTGGGAGGGCCTGGGGCCAACGTCCTGACTTTC. It translates to CASSLGGPGANVLTF.

The chain joins TRBV5-6 to TRBJ1-4; 8 bases are shared with TRBD1. This CDR3 spans 14 amino acids. Trimming at V came to 4 bases and at J to 7 bases, leaving 6 bases not matched to a gene. In germline, CDR1 is SGHDT, CDR2 YYEEEE. CDR3 protein: CASSRGTGFEKLFF. As DNA, the CDR3 is TGTGCCAGCAGCCGCGGGACAGGATTTGAAAAACTGTTTTTT.

The chain employs TRBV6-5 and TRBJ1-2; tentatively, D is TRBD1 (6 bases). This CDR3 is built from 12 residues. CDR1 is MNHEY and CDR2 is SVGAGI in the germline V gene. V was pared by 5 bases and J by 6 bases, with 10 bases between. The CDR3 spells CASSLDRNGYTF. The CDR3 DNA is TGTGCCAGCAGTCTCGACAGGAATGGCTACACCTTC.

The V gene is TRBV5-1, the J gene TRBJ2-3; 8 positions agree with TRBD2. CDR1 and CDR2 (germline): SGHRS, YFSETQ. The CDR3 sequence is 15 residues long. J was trimmed by 5 bases and V by 4 bases; bases with no gene match: 9. As DNA, the CDR3 is TGCGCCAGCAGCGCCCCGAGCGGGGGAGGAGATACGCAGTATTTT. Translating gives CASSAPSGGGDTQYF.

This rearrangement joins TRBV10-1 to TRBJ2-5, with TRBD2 as a possible D gene (5 bases). V was cut by 3 bases and J by 2 bases, with 10 bases left in between. The CDR3 runs to 14 residues. Per the germline V gene, CDR1 is WNHNN and CDR2 is SYGVQD (reference sequence). CDR3 protein: CASSDSGSQETQYF. Written as DNA, the CDR3 is TGCGCCAGCAGTGACAGCGGCAGTCAAGAGACCCAGTACTTC.

The V call is TRBV3-1 (or the pseudogene TRBV3-2), the J call TRBJ1-5, with TRBD1 identical over 8 bases. This CDR3 region has 13 residues. Germline V gene data show CDR1 as LGHDT and CDR2 as YNNKEL (reference sequence). V shed 2 bases and J 11 bases; nucleotides not matched to a gene: 5. CDR3 amino acids: CASSQSTGASQHF. The DNA for the CDR3 is TGTGCCAGCAGCCAATCGACAGGGGCCTCCCAGCATTTT.

The chain carries TRBV19 and TRBJ2-2; a possible D gene is TRBD2 (6 bases). V dropped 5 bases and J dropped 1 base, with 11 bases sitting between them. The V gene's germline CDR1 is LNHDA and CDR2 SQIVND (reference sequence). The CDR3 consists of 15 residues. The CDR3 loop reads CASSPSAQNTGELFF. CDR3 DNA: TGTGCCAGTAGTCCTAGCGCGCAGAACACCGGGGAGCTGTTTTTT.